The rows below give T cell receptor beta chains drawn from one sample of a study of shared clonotypes between healthy human individuals. Only in-frame clones appear in the TCRdb table, and some are missing; sequencing was by immunoSEQ multiplex PCR. In the table there are a few million clones, roughly 92% of which are singletons. Input material: naive CD4+ T cells from PBMCs. The receptor source for this set is a man aged 18 to 35 in good health. Some clones in this sample may be carry-over from other donors' samples. Both conserved end residues are part of each CDR3. A D gene is named only where the DNA matches it firmly. Clone size, where shown, is once, few, many, or a class for clones that have expanded.

j_call clone_size d_call v_call cdr3_aa cdr3_nt
TRBJ1-4 NA NA TRBV19 CASRTRPGSNEKLFF TGTGCCAGTAGAACTCGACCGGGCTCTAATGAAAAACTGTTTTTT
TRBJ2-3 NA NA TRBV7-9 CASSLLTDTQYF TGTGCCAGCAGCTTACTGACAGATACGCAGTATTTT
TRBJ1-5 few NA TRBV6-1 CASSERSNQPQHF TGTGCCAGCAGTGAAAGGAGCAATCAGCCCCAGCATTTT
TRBJ1-1 NA NA TRBV5-4 CASSVPGDTEAFF TGTGCCAGCAGCGTTCCCGGGGACACTGAAGCTTTCTTT
TRBJ2-1 NA TRBD1 TRBV14 CASSQLGGLLYNEQFF TGTGCCAGCAGCCAATTAGGGGGCCTCCTTTACAATGAGCAGTTCTTC
TRBJ2-7 NA TRBD1 TRBV30 CAWSPPGTGINEQYF TGTGCCTGGAGTCCCCCCGGGACAGGGATAAACGAGCAGTACTTC
TRBJ1-1 NA NA TRBV2 CASSEGGPVTEAFF TGTGCCAGCAGTGAAGGGGGGCCGGTCACTGAAGCTTTCTTT
TRBJ1-4 NA NA TRBV6-1 CASSARRPNNEKLFF TGTGCCAGCAGTGCTCGACGTCCTAATAATGAAAAACTGTTTTTT
TRBJ2-1 NA NA TRBV5-4 CASSPDSYSYNEQFF TGTGCCAGCAGCCCGGACTCCTACTCCTACAATGAGCAGTTCTTC
TRBJ1-5 once TRBD1 TRBV27 CASSLFGQGLDLNQPQHF TGTGCCAGCAGTTTATTCGGACAGGGACTTGATCTTAATCAGCCCCAGCATTTT
TRBJ2-6 NA NA TRBV18 CASSPLREGANVLTF TGTGCCAGCTCACCCCTCAGGGAAGGGGCCAACGTCCTGACTTTC
TRBJ2-7 NA TRBD2 TRBV6-5 CASSQHGTSGSVQYF TGTGCCAGCAGTCAACACGGGACTAGCGGGAGTGTGCAGTACTTC
TRBJ2-7 NA TRBD2 TRBV5-4 CASSLVRGPGGEQYF TGTGCCAGCAGCTTGGTTAGAGGGCCGGGAGGCGAGCAGTACTTC
TRBJ1-2 NA NA TRBV28 CASSSVLTRVNYGYTF TGTGCCAGCAGTTCTGTCCTTACTCGGGTTAACTATGGCTACACCTTC
TRBJ2-3 NA NA TRBV18 CASSPKGDTQYF TGTGCCAGCTCACCAAAGGGAGATACGCAGTATTTT
TRBJ1-1 NA NA TRBV14 CASSQDLWGVRRAFF TGTGCCAGCAGCCAAGACCTGTGGGGTGTACGGCGAGCTTTCTTT
TRBJ2-7 NA NA TRBV27 CASSPPSSYEQYF TGTGCCAGCAGTCCCCCCTCCTCCTACGAGCAGTACTTC
TRBJ1-1 NA TRBD1 TRBV11-2 CASSSGQGAHTEAFF TGTGCCAGCAGCTCGGGACAGGGGGCGCACACTGAAGCTTTCTTT
TRBJ1-4 NA NA TRBV28 CASSLDDRAWKLFF TGTGCCAGCAGTTTGGACGACAGAGCATGGAAACTGTTTTTT
TRBJ1-2 once NA TRBV7-2 CASSLVAGAYGYTF TGTGCCAGCAGCTTAGTGGCAGGGGCCTATGGCTACACCTTC
TRBJ1-1 once NA TRBV5-1 CASSLEVRTNTEAFF TGCGCCAGCAGCTTGGAGGTCCGAACGAACACTGAAGCTTTCTTT
TRBJ2-4 NA NA TRBV5-6 CASSYGDRETF TGTGCCAGCAGCTACGGAGACAGAGAAACCTTC
TRBJ1-1 NA NA TRBV7-9 CASSQWGGLKNTEAFF TGTGCCAGCAGCCAATGGGGAGGCCTGAAGAACACTGAAGCTTTCTTT
TRBJ1-2 NA TRBD1 TRBV28 CASRRGQGTLGYTF TGTGCCAGTCGCCGGGGACAGGGGACGTTGGGCTACACCTTC
TRBJ1-5 NA TRBD1 TRBV5-1 CASSLGQGANQPQHF TGCGCCAGCAGCCTGGGACAGGGGGCTAACCAGCCCCAGCATTTT
TRBJ2-5 once NA TRBV5-4 CASSLLPQETQYF TGTGCCAGCAGCTTGCTCCCCCAAGAGACCCAGTACTTC
TRBJ2-5 NA TRBD2 TRBV11-2 CASSLFSGEETQYF TGTGCCAGCAGCTTATTTAGCGGGGAAGAGACCCAGTACTTC
TRBJ2-4 NA TRBD1 TRBV5-1 CASSLGQGKNIQYF TGCGCCAGCAGCTTGGGACAGGGGAAAAACATTCAGTACTTC
TRBJ1-5 NA NA TRBV4-1 CASSQYTLGSNQPQHF TGCGCCAGCAGCCAATACACCCTGGGATCAAATCAGCCCCAGCATTTT
TRBJ2-2 NA NA TRBV9 CASSANLMNTGELFF TGTGCCAGCAGCGCGAACCTCATGAACACCGGGGAGCTGTTTTTT
TRBJ1-1 NA NA TRBV11-2 CASSRGGAGTEAFF TGTGCCAGCAGCCGGGGGGGGGCTGGTACTGAAGCTTTCTTT